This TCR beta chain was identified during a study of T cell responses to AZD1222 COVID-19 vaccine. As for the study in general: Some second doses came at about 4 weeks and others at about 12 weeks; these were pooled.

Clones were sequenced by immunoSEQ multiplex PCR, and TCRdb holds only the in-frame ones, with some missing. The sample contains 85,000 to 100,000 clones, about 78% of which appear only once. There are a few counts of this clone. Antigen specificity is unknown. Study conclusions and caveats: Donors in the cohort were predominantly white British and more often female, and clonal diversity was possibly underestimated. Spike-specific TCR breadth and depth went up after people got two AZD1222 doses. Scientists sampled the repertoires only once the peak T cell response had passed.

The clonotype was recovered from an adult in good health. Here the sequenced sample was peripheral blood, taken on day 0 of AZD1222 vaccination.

The CDR3 region has the DNA TGTGCCAGCAGCCCTATCGAGGGCACAGATACGCAGTATTTT. It codes for CASSPIEGTDTQYF. The chain has TRBV3-1 (or the pseudogene TRBV3-2) and TRBJ2-3; D is undetermined. Germline V CDR1 and CDR2: LGHDT, YNNKEL (reference sequence). The CDR3 extends over 14 amino acids. V lost 4 bases to trimming and J lost 1 base, with 9 bases between them.